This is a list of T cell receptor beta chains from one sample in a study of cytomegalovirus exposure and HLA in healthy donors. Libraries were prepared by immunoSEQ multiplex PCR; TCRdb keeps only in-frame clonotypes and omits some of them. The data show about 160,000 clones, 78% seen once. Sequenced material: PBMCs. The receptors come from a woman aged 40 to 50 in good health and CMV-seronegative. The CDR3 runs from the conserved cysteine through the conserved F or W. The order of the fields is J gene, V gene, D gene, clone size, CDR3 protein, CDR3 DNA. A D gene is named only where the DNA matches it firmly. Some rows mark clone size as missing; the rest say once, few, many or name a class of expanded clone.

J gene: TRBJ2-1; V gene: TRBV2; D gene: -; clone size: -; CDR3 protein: CASRRLVGPEQFF; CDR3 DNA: TGTGCCAGCAGAAGACTAGTAGGCCCTGAGCAGTTCTTC
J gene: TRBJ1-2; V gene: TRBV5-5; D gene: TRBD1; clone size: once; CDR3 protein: CASSFRDRDRVYGYTF; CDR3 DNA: TGTGCCAGCAGTTTCCGGGACAGGGATCGGGTCTATGGCTACACCTTC
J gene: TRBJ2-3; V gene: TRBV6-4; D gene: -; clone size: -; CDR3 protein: CASSEAISTDTQYF; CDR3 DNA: TGTGCCAGCAGTGAGGCCATAAGCACAGATACGCAGTATTTT
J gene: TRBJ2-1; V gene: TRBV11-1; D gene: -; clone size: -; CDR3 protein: CASSLAPEGPFLFF; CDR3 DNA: TGTGCCAGCAGCTTAGCGCCTGAGGGTCCTTTCTTGTTCTTC
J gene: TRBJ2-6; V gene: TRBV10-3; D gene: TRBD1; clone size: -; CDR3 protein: CAIRGKTGQAYSGANVLTF; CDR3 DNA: TGTGCCATCAGAGGGAAGACGGGACAGGCTTACTCTGGGGCCAACGTCCTGACTTTC
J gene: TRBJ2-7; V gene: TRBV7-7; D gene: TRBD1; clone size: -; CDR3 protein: CASSSTGGGEQYF; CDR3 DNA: TGTGCCAGCAGCTCGACAGGGGGCGGCGAGCAGTACTTC
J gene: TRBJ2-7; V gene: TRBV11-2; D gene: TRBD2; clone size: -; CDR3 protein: CASSLKRSGGEQYF; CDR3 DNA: TGTGCCAGCAGCTTAAAACGTAGCGGGGGCGAGCAGTACTTC
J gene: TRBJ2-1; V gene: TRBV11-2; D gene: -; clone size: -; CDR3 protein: CASSVAGQSSYNEQFF; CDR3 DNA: TGTGCCAGCAGCGTAGCAGGACAGAGCTCCTACAATGAGCAGTTCTTC
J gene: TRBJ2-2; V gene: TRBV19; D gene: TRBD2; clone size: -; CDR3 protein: CASSSSGGVTGELFF; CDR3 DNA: TGTGCCAGTAGCAGTAGCGGGGGGGTCACCGGGGAGCTGTTTTTT
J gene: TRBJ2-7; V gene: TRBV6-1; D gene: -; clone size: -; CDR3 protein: CASTQGRGHYEQYF; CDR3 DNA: TGTGCCAGCACTCAGGGGCGCGGGCACTACGAGCAGTACTTC
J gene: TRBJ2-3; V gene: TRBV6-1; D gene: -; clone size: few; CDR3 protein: CASRARGEADTQYF; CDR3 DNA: TGTGCCAGCAGAGCCAGGGGGGAAGCAGATACGCAGTATTTT
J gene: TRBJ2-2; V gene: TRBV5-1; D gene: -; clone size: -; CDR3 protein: CASSSTWTGELFF; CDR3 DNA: TGCGCCAGCAGCAGTACATGGACCGGGGAGCTGTTTTTT
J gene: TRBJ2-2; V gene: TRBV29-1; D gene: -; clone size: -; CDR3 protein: CSVEDSTGELFF; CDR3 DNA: TGCAGCGTTGAAGATTCGACCGGGGAGCTGTTTTTT
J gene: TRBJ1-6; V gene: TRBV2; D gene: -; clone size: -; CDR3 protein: CASREGWGMAPLHF; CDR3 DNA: TGTGCCAGCAGGGAGGGGTGGGGTATGGCACCCCTCCACTTT
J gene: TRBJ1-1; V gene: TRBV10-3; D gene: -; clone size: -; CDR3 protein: CAISEEGVRTEAFF; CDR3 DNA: TGTGCCATCAGTGAGGAGGGGGTTCGAACTGAAGCTTTCTTT
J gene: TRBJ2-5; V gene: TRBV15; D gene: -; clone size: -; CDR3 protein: CATSRDSPGGRQETQYF; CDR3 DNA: TGTGCCACCAGCAGAGATTCGCCCGGGGGACGCCAAGAGACCCAGTACTTC
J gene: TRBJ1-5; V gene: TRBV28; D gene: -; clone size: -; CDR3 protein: CAGRQGNQPQHF; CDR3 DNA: TGTGCCGGACGACAGGGCAATCAGCCCCAGCATTTT
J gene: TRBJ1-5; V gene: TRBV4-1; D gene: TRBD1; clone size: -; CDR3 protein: CASSQKYTGTGGVSNQPQHF; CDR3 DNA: TGCGCCAGCAGCCAGAAGTATACCGGGACAGGGGGGGTTAGCAATCAGCCCCAGCATTTT
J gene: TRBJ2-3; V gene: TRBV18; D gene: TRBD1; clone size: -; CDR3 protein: CASSRLEGATDTQYF; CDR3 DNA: TGTGCCAGCTCACGCCTCGAGGGGGCGACAGATACGCAGTATTTT
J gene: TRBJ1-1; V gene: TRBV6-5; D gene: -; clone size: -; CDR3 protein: CASSTRGYMNTEAFF; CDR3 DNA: TGTGCCAGCAGTACCAGGGGTTACATGAACACTGAAGCTTTCTTT
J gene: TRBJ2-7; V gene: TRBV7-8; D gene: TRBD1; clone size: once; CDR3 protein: CASSFSRGPVGEQYF; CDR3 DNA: TGTGCCAGCAGCTTTTCGAGGGGGCCAGTAGGTGAGCAGTACTTC
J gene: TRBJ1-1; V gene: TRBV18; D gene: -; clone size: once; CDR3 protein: CASSPGGGNTEAFF; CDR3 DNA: TGTGCCAGCTCACCCGGGGGGGGGAACACTGAAGCTTTCTTT
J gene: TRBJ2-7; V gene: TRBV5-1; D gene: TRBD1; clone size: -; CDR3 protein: CASTRGSLTGNSYEQYF; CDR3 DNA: TGCGCCAGCACCCGTGGCAGCTTGACAGGGAACTCCTACGAGCAGTACTTC
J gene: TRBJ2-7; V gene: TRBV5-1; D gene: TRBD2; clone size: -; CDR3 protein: CASSLVAGLASHEQYF; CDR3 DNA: TGCGCCAGCAGCTTGGTAGCAGGACTAGCCTCCCACGAGCAGTACTTC
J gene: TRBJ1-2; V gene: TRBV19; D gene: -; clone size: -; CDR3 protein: CASSIQGSLYGYTF; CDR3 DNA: TGTGCCAGTAGTATTCAGGGGTCCCTCTATGGCTACACCTTC
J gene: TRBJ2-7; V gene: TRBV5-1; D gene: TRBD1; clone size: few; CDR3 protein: CASSLGTGDEAYEQYF; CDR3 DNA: TGCGCCAGCAGCCTCGGGACAGGGGATGAAGCCTACGAGCAGTACTTC
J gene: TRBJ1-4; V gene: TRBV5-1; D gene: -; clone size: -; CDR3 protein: CASSLAAGSNEKLFF; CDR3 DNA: TGCGCCAGCAGCTTGGCCGCGGGATCTAATGAAAAACTGTTTTTT
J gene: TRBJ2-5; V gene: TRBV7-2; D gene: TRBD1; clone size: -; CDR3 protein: CASSLQGPETQYF; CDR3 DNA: TGTGCCAGCAGTCTACAGGGGCCAGAGACCCAGTACTTC
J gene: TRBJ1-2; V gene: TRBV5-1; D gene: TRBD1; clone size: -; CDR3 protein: CASSFLPYGTGVRYTF; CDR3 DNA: TGCGCCAGCAGCTTTTTACCCTACGGGACAGGGGTGCGCTACACCTTC
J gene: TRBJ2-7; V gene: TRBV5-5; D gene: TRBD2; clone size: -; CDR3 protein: CASSLLVAGGPSYEQYF; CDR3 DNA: TGTGCCAGCAGCTTGTTGGTAGCGGGGGGGCCGTCCTACGAGCAGTACTTC
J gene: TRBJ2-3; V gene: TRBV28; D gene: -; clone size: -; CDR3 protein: CASSSRTIPDTQYF; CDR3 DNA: TGTGCCAGCAGTTCCCGGACTATCCCAGATACGCAGTATTTT
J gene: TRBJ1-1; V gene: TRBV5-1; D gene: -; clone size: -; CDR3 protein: CASSLDPGHGTEAFF; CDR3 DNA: TGCGCCAGCAGCTTGGATCCAGGGCACGGCACTGAAGCTTTCTTT
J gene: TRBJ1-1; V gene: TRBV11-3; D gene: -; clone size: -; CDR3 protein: CASSFGQNTEAFF; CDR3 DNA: TGTGCCAGCAGCTTTGGGCAGAACACTGAAGCTTTCTTT
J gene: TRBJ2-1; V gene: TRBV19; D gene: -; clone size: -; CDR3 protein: CASSIFAGSQNEQFF; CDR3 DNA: TGTGCCAGTAGTATTTTTGCGGGGAGTCAAAATGAGCAGTTCTTC
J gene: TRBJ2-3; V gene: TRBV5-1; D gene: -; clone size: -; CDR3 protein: CASSLPSTDTQYF; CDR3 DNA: TGCGCCAGCAGCTTGCCTAGCACAGATACGCAGTATTTT
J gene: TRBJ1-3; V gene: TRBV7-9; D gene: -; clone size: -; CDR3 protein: CSSSLGNTIYF; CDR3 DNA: TGTTCCAGCAGCCTAGGAAACACCATATATTTT
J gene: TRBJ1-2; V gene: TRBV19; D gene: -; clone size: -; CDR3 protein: CASSPLGLYGYTF; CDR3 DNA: TGTGCCAGTAGTCCTCTGGGACTCTATGGCTACACCTTC
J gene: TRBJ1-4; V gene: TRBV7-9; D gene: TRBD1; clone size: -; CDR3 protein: CSSRTGGSGNEKLFF; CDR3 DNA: TGTTCCAGCAGGACAGGAGGAAGTGGAAATGAAAAACTGTTTTTT
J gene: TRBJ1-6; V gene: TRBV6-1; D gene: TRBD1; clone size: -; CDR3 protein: CASSEAGGVGSPLHF; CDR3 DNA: TGTGCCAGCAGTGAAGCAGGGGGCGTTGGCTCACCCCTCCACTTT
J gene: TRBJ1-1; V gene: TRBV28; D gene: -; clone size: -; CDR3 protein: CASKNFRMNTEAFF; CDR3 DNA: TGTGCCAGCAAGAACTTCCGTATGAACACTGAAGCTTTCTTT
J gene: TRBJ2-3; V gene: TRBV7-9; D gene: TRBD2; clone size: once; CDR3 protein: CASSFTTSGGSPDTQYF; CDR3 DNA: TGTGCCAGCAGCTTCACGACTAGCGGGGGGTCCCCAGATACGCAGTATTTT
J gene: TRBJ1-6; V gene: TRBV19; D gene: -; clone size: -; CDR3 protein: CASSFSNSPLHF; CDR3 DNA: TGTGCCAGTAGTTTCAGTAATTCACCCCTCCACTTT
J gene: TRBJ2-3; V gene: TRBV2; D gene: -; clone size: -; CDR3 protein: CASSVDSLADTQYF; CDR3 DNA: TGTGCCAGCAGCGTAGACTCCCTGGCAGATACGCAGTATTTT
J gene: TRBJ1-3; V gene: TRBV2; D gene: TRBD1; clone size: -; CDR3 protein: CASSEDRGLTIYF; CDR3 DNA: TGTGCCAGCAGTGAAGATAGGGGGCTCACCATATATTTT
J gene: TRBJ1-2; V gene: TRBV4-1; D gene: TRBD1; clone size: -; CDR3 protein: CASSQTSPGQGDGYTF; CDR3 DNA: TGCGCCAGCAGCCAAACCTCCCCCGGACAGGGCGATGGCTACACCTTC
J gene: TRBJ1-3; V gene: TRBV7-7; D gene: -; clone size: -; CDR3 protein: CASSLGGLSGNTIYF; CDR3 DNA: TGTGCCAGCAGCTTAGGGGGACTCTCTGGAAACACCATATATTTT
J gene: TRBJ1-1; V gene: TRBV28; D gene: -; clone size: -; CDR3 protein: CASTEMRGQFYMYTEAFF; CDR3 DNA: TGTGCCAGCACCGAAATGCGGGGGCAGTTCTACATGTACACTGAAGCTTTCTTT
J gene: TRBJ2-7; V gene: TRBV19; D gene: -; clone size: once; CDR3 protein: CASTGGTHSYEQYF; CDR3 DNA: TGTGCCAGTACCGGTGGGACACACTCCTACGAGCAGTACTTC
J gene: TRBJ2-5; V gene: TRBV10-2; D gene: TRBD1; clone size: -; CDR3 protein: CASSAGTEETQYF; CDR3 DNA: TGCGCCAGCAGCGCCGGGACAGAGGAGACCCAGTACTTC
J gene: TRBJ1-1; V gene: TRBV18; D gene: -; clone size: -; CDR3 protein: CASSSTGNTEAFF; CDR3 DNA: TGTGCCAGCTCATCCACAGGGAACACTGAAGCTTTCTTT